Listed below are T cell receptor beta chains from one sample, sequenced in a study of cytomegalovirus exposure and HLA in healthy donors. The protocol was immunoSEQ multiplex PCR, while the TCRdb copy is restricted to in-frame clones and leaves out a portion. This table holds 160,000 or so clones, approximately 88% found once. Sequencing was performed on PBMCs. Source of these receptors: a woman under 30 in good health and CMV-seronegative. CDR3s include the opening cysteine and the closing phenylalanine or tryptophan. A D gene is named only where the DNA matches it firmly. Where a row states a size, it is once, few, many or the class of an expanded clone; other rows omit it.

v_gene: TRBV18; abundance: NA; j_gene: TRBJ2-7; d_gene: NA; CDR3aa: CASSRGTAAVDEQYF; CDR3nt: TGTGCCAGCTCCCGGGGGACAGCCGCGGTTGACGAGCAGTACTTC
v_gene: TRBV7-9; abundance: few; j_gene: TRBJ1-1; d_gene: TRBD1; CDR3aa: CASSVGGGTEAFF; CDR3nt: TGTGCCAGCAGCGTAGGGGGCGGCACTGAAGCTTTCTTT
v_gene: TRBV5-4; abundance: NA; j_gene: TRBJ1-2; d_gene: TRBD1; CDR3aa: CASSLLSGGFGSYGYTF; CDR3nt: TGTGCCAGCAGCTTGTTGTCAGGGGGCTTCGGTTCCTATGGCTACACCTTC
v_gene: TRBV7-9; abundance: NA; j_gene: TRBJ2-7; d_gene: NA; CDR3aa: CASSRAGVSYEQYF; CDR3nt: TGTGCCAGCAGTCGGGCCGGGGTCTCCTACGAGCAGTACTTC
v_gene: TRBV6-5; abundance: NA; j_gene: TRBJ1-4; d_gene: TRBD1; CDR3aa: CASSYSSQGSGGKLFF; CDR3nt: TGTGCCAGCAGTTACTCGTCACAGGGGTCAGGGGGAAAACTGTTTTTT
v_gene: TRBV28; abundance: NA; j_gene: TRBJ1-5; d_gene: TRBD1; CDR3aa: CASMGQAPNQPQHF; CDR3nt: TGTGCCAGCATGGGACAGGCCCCCAATCAGCCCCAGCATTTT
v_gene: TRBV11-2; abundance: NA; j_gene: TRBJ2-3; d_gene: TRBD1; CDR3aa: CASTSTGLTQYF; CDR3nt: TGTGCCAGCACCTCGACAGGGCTTACGCAGTATTTT
v_gene: TRBV5-4; abundance: NA; j_gene: TRBJ1-5; d_gene: NA; CDR3aa: CASSPDQGQPQHF; CDR3nt: TGTGCCAGCAGCCCCGACCAGGGTCAGCCCCAGCATTTT
v_gene: TRBV28; abundance: NA; j_gene: TRBJ1-2; d_gene: NA; CDR3aa: CASSLRDGYTF; CDR3nt: TGTGCCAGCAGTTTACGGGATGGCTACACCTTC
v_gene: TRBV19; abundance: few; j_gene: TRBJ1-6; d_gene: TRBD1; CDR3aa: CASAGQGHSPLHF; CDR3nt: TGTGCCAGCGCGGGACAGGGGCATTCACCCCTCCACTTT
v_gene: TRBV5-6; abundance: NA; j_gene: TRBJ1-2; d_gene: TRBD1; CDR3aa: CASSPGQGYYGYTF; CDR3nt: TGTGCCAGCAGCCCCGGACAGGGGTACTATGGCTACACCTTC
v_gene: TRBV6-4; abundance: NA; j_gene: TRBJ2-3; d_gene: TRBD2; CDR3aa: CASSETSGGSDTQYF; CDR3nt: TGTGCCAGCAGTGAAACCAGCGGGGGGTCAGATACGCAGTATTTT
v_gene: TRBV7-9; abundance: NA; j_gene: TRBJ1-4; d_gene: TRBD1; CDR3aa: CASSRDRGHEKLFF; CDR3nt: TGTGCCAGCAGCCGGGACAGGGGACACGAAAAACTGTTTTTT
v_gene: TRBV6-1; abundance: few; j_gene: TRBJ1-6; d_gene: TRBD1; CDR3aa: CASSTTGETSPLHF; CDR3nt: TGTGCCAGCAGCACGACAGGGGAGACCTCACCCCTCCACTTT
v_gene: TRBV28; abundance: NA; j_gene: TRBJ2-3; d_gene: NA; CDR3aa: CASSLYRGSITDTQYF; CDR3nt: TGTGCCAGCAGTCTGTATCGGGGGTCTATCACAGATACGCAGTATTTT
v_gene: TRBV7-8; abundance: NA; j_gene: TRBJ1-2; d_gene: TRBD1; CDR3aa: CASSLGTGAGDGYTF; CDR3nt: TGTGCCAGCAGCTTAGGGACAGGGGCGGGCGACGGCTACACCTTC
v_gene: TRBV6-6; abundance: NA; j_gene: TRBJ1-1; d_gene: TRBD1; CDR3aa: CASSFPPTGTVTEAFF; CDR3nt: TGTGCCAGCAGTTTTCCGCCCACAGGGACAGTCACTGAAGCTTTCTTT
v_gene: TRBV6-5; abundance: NA; j_gene: TRBJ1-1; d_gene: NA; CDR3aa: CASSYQMNTEAFF; CDR3nt: TGTGCCAGCAGTTACCAGATGAACACTGAAGCTTTCTTT
v_gene: TRBV7-9; abundance: NA; j_gene: TRBJ2-5; d_gene: NA; CDR3aa: CASSLSGVGSTQYF; CDR3nt: TGTGCCAGCAGCTTGTCAGGGGTTGGGAGCACCCAGTACTTC
v_gene: TRBV7-2; abundance: NA; j_gene: TRBJ2-1; d_gene: NA; CDR3aa: CASSLLISNEQFF; CDR3nt: TGTGCCAGCAGCTTACTCATCAGCAATGAGCAGTTCTTC
v_gene: TRBV5-1; abundance: few; j_gene: TRBJ1-3; d_gene: NA; CDR3aa: CASSLESAGNSISGNTIYF; CDR3nt: TGCGCCAGCAGCTTGGAGTCAGCAGGGAATTCAATCTCTGGAAACACCATATATTTT
v_gene: TRBV6-5; abundance: NA; j_gene: TRBJ2-7; d_gene: NA; CDR3aa: CASSYKPRGRGEQYF; CDR3nt: TGTGCCAGCAGCTATAAGCCCCGGGGGAGGGGGGAGCAGTACTTC
v_gene: TRBV30; abundance: once; j_gene: TRBJ1-5; d_gene: NA; CDR3aa: CAWSVGANQPQHF; CDR3nt: TGTGCCTGGAGTGTGGGGGCGAACCAGCCCCAGCATTTT
v_gene: TRBV6-5; abundance: NA; j_gene: TRBJ2-3; d_gene: NA; CDR3aa: CASGYRAGAYTDTQYF; CDR3nt: TGTGCCAGCGGTTACCGGGCGGGGGCGTACACAGATACGCAGTATTTT
v_gene: TRBV20-1; abundance: NA; j_gene: TRBJ2-1; d_gene: NA; CDR3aa: CSTPSGNEQFF; CDR3nt: TGCAGTACACCAAGCGGCAATGAGCAGTTCTTC